Below, one TCR beta chain is given with its context. The antigen is undetermined. The study used negative magnetic separation to enrich total CD8+ T cells. Duplicate vials of around 160,000 sorted CD8+ T cells per subset supplied the RNA. A UMI-labeled 5' RACE approach was the method that produced the TCR beta libraries. TCRdb re-called the 5' RACE reads; one entry per CDR3 protein, DNA not given. Recorded for this sample: around 11,000 distinct CDR3 sequences. The data stem from a study of human CD8 memory T cell subsets. Broader study findings: Among the subsets, Chao1 estimates suggested that stem-like memory T cells were more diverse than precursor exhausted T cells.

Germline V lookup: CDR1 SGHAT, CDR2 FQNNGV. This CDR3 is 15 amino acids long. The chain couples TRBV11-2 to TRBJ2-5; TCRdb returns TRBD2, unconfirmable since there is no DNA. The receptor's source is a human donor in good health. Material for sequencing was CD8+ T cells from PBMCs. CDR3 protein: CASSPSGTSGETQYF.